This passage covers 17 T cell receptor beta chains from one sample sequenced in a study of technical replicates of blood from a handful of donors. Clones were sequenced by immunoSEQ multiplex PCR, and TCRdb holds only the in-frame ones, with some missing. Of 90,000 to 100,000 clones listed, about 96% are singletons. Sequenced material: T cells isolated from PBMCs. Source of these receptors: a human donor in good health.

The V and J genes are TRBV5-1 and TRBJ2-7; 9 bases agree with TRBD2. Germline V lookup: CDR1 SGHRS, CDR2 YFSETQ. This CDR3 spans 15 amino acids. Trimming at V came to 1 base and at J to 1 base, leaving 3 bases not matched to a gene. This CDR3 reads CASSLPAGGSYEQYF. The CDR3 DNA is TGCGCCAGCAGCTTGCCCGCGGGAGGGTCCTACGAGCAGTACTTC.

V gene TRBV7-9 combines with J gene TRBJ2-1; 7 nucleotides align to TRBD2. V shed 1 base, J shed 10 bases, and the junction held 10 bases outside the gene matches. The V gene's germline CDR1 is SEHNR and CDR2 FQNEAQ (reference sequence). This CDR3 spans 15 amino acids. The DNA of the CDR3 is TGTGCCAGCAGCTTAGTCCTAGCGGCTGAATCAGAGCAGTTCTTC. Translated: CASSLVLAAESEQFF. The full variable domain, completed using reference TRBV7-9 and TRBJ2-1, is DTGVSQNPRHKITKRGQNVTFRCDPISEHNRLYWYRQTLGQGPEFLTYFQNEAQLEKSRLLSDRFSAERPKGSFSTLEIQRTEQGDSAMYLCASSLVLAAESEQFFGPGTRLTVL.

CDR3 bases: TGCGCCAGCAGACAGGGGTTTCATGGCGAGCAGTACTTC. Its protein product is CASRQGFHGEQYF. This chain joins TRBV5-1 and TRBJ2-7; 7 bases match TRBD1. The J segment lost 6 bases and the V segment lost 5 bases, leaving 8 bases of the junction unmatched. Per germline, CDR1 SGHRS and CDR2 YFSETQ. The CDR3 contains 13 residues. The complete variable domain, with remaining parts taken from reference TRBV5-1 and TRBJ2-7, reads KAGVTQTPRYLIKTRGQQVTLSCSPISGHRSVSWYQQTPGQGLQFLFEYFSETQRNKGNFPGRFSGRQFSNSRSEMNVSTLELGDSALYLCASRQGFHGEQYFGPGTRLTVT.

V gene TRBV2 combines with J gene TRBJ1-2; 8 bases agree with TRBD1. There are 12 residues in the CDR3. CDR1 SNHLY and CDR2 FYNNEI come from the germline V gene. V lost 7 bases to trimming and J lost 8 bases; unmatched junction nucleotides: 6. The CDR3 spells CASNPDRAGYTF. The CDR3 DNA reads TGTGCCAGCAACCCGGACAGGGCCGGCTACACCTTC.

This clone has more than one count but fewer than ten. This chain links TRBV14 with TRBJ1-2, with 8 bases matching TRBD1. There are 14 residues in the CDR3. CDR1 SGHDN and CDR2 FVKESK come from the germline V gene. J was trimmed by 4 bases and V by 4 bases; bases with no gene match: 5. Here the CDR3 DNA reads TGTGCCAGCAGCCGTTCGACAGGGGCCTATGGCTACACCTTC. It encodes CASSRSTGAYGYTF.

The chain has TRBV15 and TRBJ2-3, with 13 bases that match TRBD2. The CDR3 length is 17 residues. V lost 1 base, J lost 6 bases, and 7 bases stayed unmatched. Germline V gene data show CDR1 as LNHNV and CDR2 as YYDKDF (reference sequence). The CDR3 DNA follows: TGTGCCACCAGCAGAGTAGCGGGGACTAGCGGGGTGGATACGCAGTATTTT. This encodes CATSRVAGTSGVDTQYF.

In DNA, the CDR3 is TGTGCCAGCAGCTCTTGGGAGGACACAGATACGCAGTATTTT. As protein: CASSSWEDTDTQYF. The rearrangement uses TRBV13 and TRBJ2-3; D is possibly TRBD2 (6 bases). The V end lost 4 bases, the J end lost 2 bases, and 10 bases lay between the germline ends. Germline CDR1 reads PRHDT; CDR2 reads FYEKMQ (reference sequence). The length of the CDR3 is 14 residues.

The CDR3 is CSVQSGGGGGYGYTF. In DNA, the CDR3 is TGCAGCGTTCAGAGCGGTGGCGGGGGTGGCTATGGCTACACCTTC. This sequence joins TRBV29-1 and TRBJ1-2; D is perhaps TRBD1 (5 bases). This CDR3 is 15 amino acids long. Per germline, CDR1 SQVTM and CDR2 ANQGSEA. Trimming shortened V by 5 bases and J by 4 bases, and 20 bases separated the two germline ends.

This sequence joins TRBV29-1 and TRBJ2-1, with 9 bases lining up with TRBD2. Trimming removed 6 bases from V and 7 bases from J; junction bases left unmatched: 4. Germline-derived CDR1 and CDR2 are SQVTM and ANQGSEA. The CDR3 runs to 12 residues. CDR3 region: CSVMTSGNEQFF. DNA of the CDR3: TGCAGCGTCATGACTAGCGGTAATGAGCAGTTCTTC.

This clone was counted only a few times. The chain employs TRBV4-2 and TRBJ1-3; D call uncertain. Germline CDR1 and CDR2: LGHNA and YNFKEQ. This CDR3 is built from 16 residues. The V end was cut by 3 bases, the J end by 0 bases, with 12 bases between. The CDR3 region has the DNA TGTGCCAGCAGCCAGCACAAAGACTCCTCTGGAAACACCATATATTTT. Translating gives CASSQHKDSSGNTIYF.

The chain carries TRBV5-1 and TRBJ2-7; D possibly corresponds to TRBD2 (5 bases). Germline CDR1 reads SGHRS; CDR2 reads YFSETQ. CDR3 length equals 14 residues. V was trimmed by 1 base and J by 4 bases, leaving 12 bases between them. The CDR3 region is CASSLRTGNYEQYF. CDR3 DNA: TGCGCCAGCAGCTTGCGGACGGGGAATTACGAGCAGTACTTC. Full variable domain (remainder filled in from reference TRBV5-1 and TRBJ2-7): KAGVTQTPRYLIKTRGQQVTLSCSPISGHRSVSWYQQTPGQGLQFLFEYFSETQRNKGNFPGRFSGRQFSNSRSEMNVSTLELGDSALYLCASSLRTGNYEQYFGPGTRLTVT.

J is TRBJ1-1 and V is TRBV6-1, with a weak D call TRBD1 (5 bases). Germline CDR1 MNHNS, CDR2 SASEGT. The CDR3 length is 13 residues. V was cut by 6 bases and J by 3 bases, with 11 bases left in between. The CDR3 bases are TGTGCCAGCAGCGACAGCCTACACACTGAAGCTTTCTTT. Protein product: CASSDSLHTEAFF.

V and J are TRBV7-2 and TRBJ2-6; D may be TRBD2 (6 bases). The CDR3 length is 10 residues. Germline assignment: CDR1 SGHTA and CDR2 FQGNSA. The germline V and J ends were trimmed by 10 bases and 11 bases, with 9 bases remaining between them. The CDR3, as DNA: TGTGCCAAGGAGGGGTACGTCCTGACTTTC. The encoded protein is CAKEGYVLTF.

V usage is TRBV25-1 and J usage is TRBJ2-1; 10 bases line up with TRBD2. There are 16 residues in the CDR3. The V gene end was trimmed by 4 bases and the J gene end by 7 bases; junction bases not matched to a gene: 10. CDR1 and CDR2 from the germline V gene are MGHDK and SYGVNS. CDR3 residues: CASSGFKREGLNEQFF. The CDR3 DNA reads TGTGCCAGCAGTGGTTTTAAGCGGGAGGGCCTTAATGAGCAGTTCTTC.

This rearrangement joins TRBV2 to TRBJ1-5, with D unclear. Per germline, CDR1 SNHLY and CDR2 FYNNEI. Trimming pared 2 bases from V and 5 bases from J, leaving 13 bases between. This CDR3 contains 15 residues. CDR3 residues: CASSENFGEDQPQHF. Written as DNA, the CDR3 is TGTGCCAGCAGTGAAAATTTTGGAGAAGATCAGCCCCAGCATTTT.

The rearrangement links TRBV4-3 to TRBJ2-3, with unresolved D. From germline, CDR1 is LGHNA and CDR2 YSLEER. The CDR3 is 17 amino acids. V was clipped by 1 base and J by 4 bases, with 18 bases between them. For the CDR3, the DNA is TGCGCCAGCAGCCAAGGGAATCCGGGTCTCCACCCAGATACGCAGTATTTT. Protein sequence: CASSQGNPGLHPDTQYF.

This chain links TRBV12-5 with TRBJ2-5; D uncertain. This CDR3 comprises 12 residues. V was clipped by 6 bases and J by 5 bases, with 10 bases between them. Per the germline V gene, CDR1 is LGHNT and CDR2 is FRNRAP. The CDR3 region is CASGEAWETQYF. The CDR3 DNA reads TGTGCTAGTGGCGAGGCTTGGGAGACCCAGTACTTC. Looking up the rest from reference TRBV12-5 and TRBJ2-5 gives the full variable domain: DARVTQTPRHKVTEMGQEVTMRCQPILGHNTVFWYRQTMMQGLELLAYFRNRAPLDDSGMPKDRFSAEMPDATLATLKIQPSEPRDSAVYFCASGEAWETQYFGPGTRLLVL.